Presented here are 2 T cell receptor beta chains from one specimen sequenced in a study of early T cells in non-severe SARS-CoV-2 infection. TCRdb used MiXCR to reprocess the 5' RACE reads, holding one entry per CDR3 protein. The sample records fewer than 55,000 distinct CDR3 sequences, roughly 7% being singletons. The sequencing sample was made of whole blood. The receptors were sampled from an adult who was a healthcare worker with PCR-confirmed SARS-CoV-2 infection or an uninfected control (not recorded which).

This clonotype was detected ten times or more. The chain uses TRBV7-2 and TRBJ1-2, with D possibly being TRBD1 (6 bases). Trimming took 4 bases from V and 4 from J, leaving 16 bases between them. CDR3 size: 15 residues. Germline assignment: CDR1 SGHTA and CDR2 FQGNSA. The CDR3 loop reads CASSSNGGGSYGYTF. Here the CDR3 DNA reads TGTGCCAGCAGCTCCAATGGAGGGGGATCCTATGGCTACACCTTC.

This clonotype appeared many times. The chain combines TRBV6-6 with TRBJ1-1; D call uncertain. Germline CDR1 and CDR2: MNHNY and SVGAGI (reference sequence). V dropped 5 bases and J dropped 0 bases, with 4 bases sitting between them. The CDR3 consists of 12 residues. The CDR3 DNA sequence: TGTGCCAGCAGTCGCCTGAACACTGAAGCTTTCTTT. It specifies CASSRLNTEAFF.